Reported below is one T cell receptor beta chain. CDR1 and CDR2 (germline): SGHTA, FQGNSA. Trimming pared 1 base from V and 7 bases from J, leaving 17 bases between. This CDR3 has 16 residues. One entry per CDR3 protein results from TCRdb running MiXCR on the 5' RACE reads. The table lists 68,000 or so distinct CDR3 sequences, approximately 12% of them singletons. The data are from a study of early T cells in non-severe SARS-CoV-2 infection. The chain joins TRBV7-2 to TRBJ1-5, with TRBD1 as a possible D gene (5 bases). Sequencing was done on a sample of whole blood. This TCR was sampled from an adult who was a healthcare worker with PCR-confirmed SARS-CoV-2 infection or an uninfected control (not recorded which). CDR3 sequence: CASSLGQPSIVQPQHF. DNA of the CDR3: TGTGCCAGCAGCTTAGGACAGCCGAGTATCGTCCAGCCCCAGCATTTT.